The subject of this entry is one TCR beta chain. The antigen is undetermined. These data originate in a study of T cell responses to AZD1222 COVID-19 vaccine. Points from the study as a whole: Spike-specific TCR breadth and depth grew following two AZD1222 doses. Females made up more of the donors, who were largely white British, and clonal diversity may have come out too low.

This CDR3 comprises 13 residues. CDR1 is SNHLY, CDR2 FYNNEI, per germline. The ends were cut back, 7 bases at V and 5 bases at J, with 13 bases in the middle. Generated by immunoSEQ multiplex PCR, the TCRdb table keeps only in-frame clones and is missing some. The repertoire consists of 150,000 or so clones, with under 95% occurring once and the leading ten covering 2.8%. Sequencing was performed on peripheral blood, taken on day 0 of MenACWY control vaccination. The TCR was taken from an adult in good health. The chain combines TRBV2 with TRBJ2-3; weak D call: TRBD1 (6 bases). The CDR3 here is CASTTGPGDTQYF. The CDR3 DNA is TGTGCCAGCACCACAGGGCCGGGAGATACGCAGTATTTT.